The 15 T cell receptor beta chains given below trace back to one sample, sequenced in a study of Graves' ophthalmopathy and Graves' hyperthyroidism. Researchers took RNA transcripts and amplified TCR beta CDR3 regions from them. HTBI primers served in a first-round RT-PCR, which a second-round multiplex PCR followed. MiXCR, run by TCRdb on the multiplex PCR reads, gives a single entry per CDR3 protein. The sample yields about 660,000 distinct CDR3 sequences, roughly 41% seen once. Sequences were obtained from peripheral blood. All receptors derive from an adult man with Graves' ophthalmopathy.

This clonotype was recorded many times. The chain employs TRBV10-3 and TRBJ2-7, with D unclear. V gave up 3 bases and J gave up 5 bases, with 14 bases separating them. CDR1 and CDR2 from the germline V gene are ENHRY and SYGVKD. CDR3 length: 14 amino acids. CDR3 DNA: TGTGCCATCAGTGATCAGAATGCCGATAACGAGCAGTACTTC. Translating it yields CAISDQNADNEQYF.

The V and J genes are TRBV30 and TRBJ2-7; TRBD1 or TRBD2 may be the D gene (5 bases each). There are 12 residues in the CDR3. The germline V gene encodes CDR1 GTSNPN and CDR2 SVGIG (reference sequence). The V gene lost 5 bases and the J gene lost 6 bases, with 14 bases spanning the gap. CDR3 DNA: TGTGCCTGGGGAAGAGGGGAGCCCGAGCAGTACTTC. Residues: CAWGRGEPEQYF.

CDR3 in DNA: TGCAGCGTTAACGAGGACAGTAACTATGGCTACACCTTC. This codes for CSVNEDSNYGYTF. The V and J genes are TRBV29-1 and TRBJ1-2; D possibly corresponds to TRBD1 (6 bases). The CDR3 contains 13 residues. Trimming removed 5 bases from V and 1 base from J, with 11 bases in between. Germline assignment: CDR1 SQVTM and CDR2 ANQGSEA. Looking up the rest from reference TRBV29-1 and TRBJ1-2 gives the full variable domain: SAVISQKPSRDICQRGTSLTIQCQVDSQVTMMFWYRQQPGQSLTLIATANQGSEATYESGFVIDKFPISRPNLTFSTLTVSNMSPEDSSIYLCSVNEDSNYGYTFGSGTRLTVV.

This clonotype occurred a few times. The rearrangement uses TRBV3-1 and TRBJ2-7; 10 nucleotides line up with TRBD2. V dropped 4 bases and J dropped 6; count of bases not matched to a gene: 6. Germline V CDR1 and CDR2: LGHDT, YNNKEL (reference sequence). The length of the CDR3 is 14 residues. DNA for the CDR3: TGTGCCAGCAGCCCTAGCGGGAGAACTTCCGAGCAGTACTTC. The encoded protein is CASSPSGRTSEQYF.

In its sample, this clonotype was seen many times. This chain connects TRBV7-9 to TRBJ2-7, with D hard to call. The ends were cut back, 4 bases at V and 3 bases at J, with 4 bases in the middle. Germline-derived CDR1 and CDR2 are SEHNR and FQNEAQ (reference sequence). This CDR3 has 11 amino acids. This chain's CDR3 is CASSYYYEQYF. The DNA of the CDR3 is TGTGCCAGCAGCTACTACTACGAGCAGTACTTC.

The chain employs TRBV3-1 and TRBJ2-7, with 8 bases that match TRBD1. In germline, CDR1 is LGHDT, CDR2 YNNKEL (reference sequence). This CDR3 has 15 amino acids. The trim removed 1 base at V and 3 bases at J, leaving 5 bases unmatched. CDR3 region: CASSQGDRGFYEQYF. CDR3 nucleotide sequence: TGTGCCAGCAGCCAAGGTGACAGGGGTTTCTACGAGCAGTACTTC.

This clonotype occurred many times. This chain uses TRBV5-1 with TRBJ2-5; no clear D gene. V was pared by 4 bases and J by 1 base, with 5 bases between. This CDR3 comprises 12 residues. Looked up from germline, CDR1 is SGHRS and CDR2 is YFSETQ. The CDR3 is CASSMSQETQYF. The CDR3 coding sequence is TGCGCCAGCAGCATGAGCCAAGAGACCCAGTACTTC.

CDR3 nucleotides: TGTGCCAGCAGCTCCCCGGGACATATTGAAAAACTGTTTTTT. Residues: CASSSPGHIEKLFF. The rearrangement links TRBV7-4 to TRBJ1-4, with D possibly TRBD1 on 6 matching bases. Between the trimmed V and J ends, which lost 4 bases and 7 bases, there was a span of 13 bases. The germline V gene has CDR1 SGHVT and CDR2 SQSDAQ. This CDR3 has 14 amino acids.

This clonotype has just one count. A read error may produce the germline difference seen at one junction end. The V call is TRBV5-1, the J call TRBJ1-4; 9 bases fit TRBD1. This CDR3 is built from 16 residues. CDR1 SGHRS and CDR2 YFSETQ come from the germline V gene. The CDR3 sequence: CAGSFLQGADNEKLFF. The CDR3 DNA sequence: TGCGCCGGCAGCTTTTTACAGGGGGCGGACAATGAAAAACTGTTTTTT. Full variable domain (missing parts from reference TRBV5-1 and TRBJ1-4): KAGVTQTPRYLIKTRGQQVTLSCSPISGHRSVSWYQQTPGQGLQFLFEYFSETQRNKGNFPGRFSGRQFSNSRSEMNVSTLELGDSALYLCAGSFLQGADNEKLFFGSGTQLSVL.

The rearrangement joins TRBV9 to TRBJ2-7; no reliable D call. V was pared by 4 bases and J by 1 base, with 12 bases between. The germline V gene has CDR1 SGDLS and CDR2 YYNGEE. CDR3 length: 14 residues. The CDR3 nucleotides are TGTGCCAGCAGCCGAGAAGTAGGATCCTACGAGCAGTACTTC. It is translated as CASSREVGSYEQYF.

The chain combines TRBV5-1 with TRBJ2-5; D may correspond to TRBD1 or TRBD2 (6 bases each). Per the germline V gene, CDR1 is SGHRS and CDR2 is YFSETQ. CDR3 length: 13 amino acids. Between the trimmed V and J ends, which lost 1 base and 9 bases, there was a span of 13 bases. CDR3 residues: CASSLPGEEAQYF. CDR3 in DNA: TGCGCCAGCAGCTTGCCAGGGGAGGAGGCCCAGTACTTC.

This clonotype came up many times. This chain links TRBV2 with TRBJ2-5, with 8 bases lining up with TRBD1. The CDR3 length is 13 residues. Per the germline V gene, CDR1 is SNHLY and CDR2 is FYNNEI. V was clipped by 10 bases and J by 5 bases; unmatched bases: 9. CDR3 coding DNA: TGTGCCACCGCGGACAGGGTGGGCGAGACCCAGTACTTC. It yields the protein CATADRVGETQYF.

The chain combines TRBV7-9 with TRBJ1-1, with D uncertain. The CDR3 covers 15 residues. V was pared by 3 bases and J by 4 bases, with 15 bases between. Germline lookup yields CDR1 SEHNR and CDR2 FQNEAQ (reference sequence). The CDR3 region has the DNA TGTGCCAGCAGCTTCCCGGGAGTTGTGGGCACTGAAGCTTTCTTT. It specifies CASSFPGVVGTEAFF.

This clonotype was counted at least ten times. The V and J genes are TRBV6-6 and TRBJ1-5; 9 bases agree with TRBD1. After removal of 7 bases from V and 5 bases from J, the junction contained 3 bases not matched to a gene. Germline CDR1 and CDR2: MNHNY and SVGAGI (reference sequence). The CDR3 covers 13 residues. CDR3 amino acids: CASTWDRDQPQHF. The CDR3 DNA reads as TGTGCCAGCACTTGGGACAGGGATCAGCCCCAGCATTTT.

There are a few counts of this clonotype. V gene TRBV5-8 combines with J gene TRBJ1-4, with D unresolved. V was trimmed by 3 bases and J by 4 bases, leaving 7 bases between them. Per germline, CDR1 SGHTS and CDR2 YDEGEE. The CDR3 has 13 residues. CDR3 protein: CASSSGINEKLFF. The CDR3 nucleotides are TGTGCCAGCAGCTCGGGGATTAATGAAAAACTGTTTTTT.